The following is a T cell receptor beta chain sequence with its context. Measured with immunoSEQ multiplex PCR; TCRdb has only the in-frame clones, and not every one. Found here are tens of thousands of clones, around 86% of them singletons; the top ten hold less than 5.5%. This sample was taken from a study of blood T cell repertoires in COVID-19. Study context: Samples came from the United States, Italy and Spain, spanning acute and convalescent COVID-19.

V lost 2 bases and J 3 bases, leaving 11 bases between the germline ends. CDR3 length: 14 amino acids. Germline loops: CDR1 MNHNY, CDR2 SVGAGI (reference sequence). This clonotype originated in a human donor in a cohort sampled during active COVID-19. The chain has TRBV6-6 and TRBJ2-7; the D gene is possibly TRBD1 (5 bases). Sequenced material: peripheral blood. The CDR3 nucleotides are TGTGCCAGCAGTTACGTAGGGGCTAACTACGAGCAGTACTTC. It encodes CASSYVGANYEQYF.